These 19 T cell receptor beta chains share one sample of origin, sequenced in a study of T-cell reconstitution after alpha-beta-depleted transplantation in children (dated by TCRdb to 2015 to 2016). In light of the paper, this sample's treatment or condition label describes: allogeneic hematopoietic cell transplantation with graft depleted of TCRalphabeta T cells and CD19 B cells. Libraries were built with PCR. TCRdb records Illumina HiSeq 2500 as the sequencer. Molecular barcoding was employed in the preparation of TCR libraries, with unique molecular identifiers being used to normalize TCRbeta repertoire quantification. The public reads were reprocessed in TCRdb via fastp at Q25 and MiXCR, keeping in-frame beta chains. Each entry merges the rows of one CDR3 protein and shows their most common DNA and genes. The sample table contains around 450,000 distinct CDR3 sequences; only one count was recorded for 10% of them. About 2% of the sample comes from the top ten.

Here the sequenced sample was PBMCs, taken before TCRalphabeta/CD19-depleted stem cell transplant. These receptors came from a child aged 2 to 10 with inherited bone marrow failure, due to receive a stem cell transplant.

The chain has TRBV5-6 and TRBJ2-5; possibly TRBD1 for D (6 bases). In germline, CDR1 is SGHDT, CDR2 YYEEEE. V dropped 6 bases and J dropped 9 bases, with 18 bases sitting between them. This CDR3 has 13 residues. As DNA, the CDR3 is TGTGCCAGCACCCCCGGACAGTGGGGTGCCCAGTACTTC. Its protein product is CASTPGQWGAQYF.

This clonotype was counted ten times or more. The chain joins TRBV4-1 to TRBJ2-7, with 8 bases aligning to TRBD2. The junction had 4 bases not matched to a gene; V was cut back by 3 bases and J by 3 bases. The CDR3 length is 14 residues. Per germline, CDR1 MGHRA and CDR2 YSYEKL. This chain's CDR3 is CASSHGTSVYEQYF. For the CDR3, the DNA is TGCGCCAGCAGCCATGGGACTAGTGTCTACGAGCAGTACTTC.

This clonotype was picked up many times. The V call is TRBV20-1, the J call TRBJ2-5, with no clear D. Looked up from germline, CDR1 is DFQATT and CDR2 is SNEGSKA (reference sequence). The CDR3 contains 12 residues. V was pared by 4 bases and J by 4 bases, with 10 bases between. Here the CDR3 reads CSATWEVETQYF. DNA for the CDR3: TGCAGTGCTACCTGGGAAGTAGAGACCCAGTACTTC.

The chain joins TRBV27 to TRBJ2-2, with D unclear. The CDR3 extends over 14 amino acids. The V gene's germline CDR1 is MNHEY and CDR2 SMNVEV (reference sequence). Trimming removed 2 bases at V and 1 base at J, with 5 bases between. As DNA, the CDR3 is TGTGCCAGCAGTTTAATGGGGAACACCGGGGAGCTGTTTTTT. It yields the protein CASSLMGNTGELFF.

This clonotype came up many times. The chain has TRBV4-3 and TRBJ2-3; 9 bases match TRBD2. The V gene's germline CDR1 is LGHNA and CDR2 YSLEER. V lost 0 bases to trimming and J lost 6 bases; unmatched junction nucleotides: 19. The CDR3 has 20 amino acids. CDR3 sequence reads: CASSQDLLPGNIAGVDTQYF. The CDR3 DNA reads TGCGCCAGCAGCCAAGATCTCCTGCCGGGGAACATAGCGGGAGTGGATACGCAGTATTTT.

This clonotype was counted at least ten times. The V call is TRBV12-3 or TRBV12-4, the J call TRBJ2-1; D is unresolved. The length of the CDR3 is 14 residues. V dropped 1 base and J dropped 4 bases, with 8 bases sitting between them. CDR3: CASSLGAAYNEQFF. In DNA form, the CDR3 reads TGTGCCAGCAGTTTAGGGGCAGCTTACAATGAGCAGTTCTTC.

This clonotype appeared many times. CDR3 nucleotides: TGCAGTGCTAGAGGGGCTGGTCAGTGGAATTCACCCCTCCACTTT. Its translation is CSARGAGQWNSPLHF. This chain links TRBV20-1 with TRBJ1-6, with D uncertain. Germline V gives CDR1 DFQATT, CDR2 SNEGSKA (reference sequence). V was clipped by 1 base and J by 7 bases, with 14 bases between them. The CDR3 is 15 residues long.

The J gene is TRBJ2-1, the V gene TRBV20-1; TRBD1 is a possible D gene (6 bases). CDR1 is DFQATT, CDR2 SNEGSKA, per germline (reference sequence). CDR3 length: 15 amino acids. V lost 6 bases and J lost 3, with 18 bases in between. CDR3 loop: CSARGGRGYYNEQFF. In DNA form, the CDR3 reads TGCAGTGCCCGCGGTGGCAGGGGTTACTACAATGAGCAGTTCTTC.

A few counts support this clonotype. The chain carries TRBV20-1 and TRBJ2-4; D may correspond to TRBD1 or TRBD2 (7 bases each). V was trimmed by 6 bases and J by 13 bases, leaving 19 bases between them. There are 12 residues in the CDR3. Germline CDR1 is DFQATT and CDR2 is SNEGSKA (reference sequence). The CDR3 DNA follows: TGCAGTGCCTCCTCGCAGGGGGAGGGACAGTACTTC. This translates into CSASSQGEGQYF.

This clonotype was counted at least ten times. CDR3 nucleotide sequence: TGTGCCAGCAGTTTTGACTCTGAGGCGGAGAACAATGAGCAGTTCTTC. Translation gives CASSFDSEAENNEQFF. This chain uses TRBV12-3 or TRBV12-4 with TRBJ2-1; D not resolved. V was clipped by 3 bases and J by 5 bases, with 17 bases between them. The CDR3 sequence is 16 residues long.

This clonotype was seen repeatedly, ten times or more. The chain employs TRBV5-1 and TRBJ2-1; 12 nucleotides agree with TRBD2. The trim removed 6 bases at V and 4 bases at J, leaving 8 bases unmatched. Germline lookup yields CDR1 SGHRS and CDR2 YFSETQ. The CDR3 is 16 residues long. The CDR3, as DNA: TGCGCCAGCACTCCCTTCGGACTAGCGGGATACAATGAGCAGTTCTTC. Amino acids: CASTPFGLAGYNEQFF.

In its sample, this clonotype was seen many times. The CDR3 nucleotides read TGTGCCAGCAGTGAATCGTGGGGGATCTTAGCCAAAAACATTCAGTACTTC. Translation: CASSESWGILAKNIQYF. The chain joins TRBV25-1 to TRBJ2-4, with D perhaps assigned TRBD1 or TRBD2 (5 bases each). Per the germline V gene, CDR1 is MGHDK and CDR2 is SYGVNS. Trimming pared 1 base from V and 0 bases from J, leaving 13 bases between. CDR3 length equals 17 residues.

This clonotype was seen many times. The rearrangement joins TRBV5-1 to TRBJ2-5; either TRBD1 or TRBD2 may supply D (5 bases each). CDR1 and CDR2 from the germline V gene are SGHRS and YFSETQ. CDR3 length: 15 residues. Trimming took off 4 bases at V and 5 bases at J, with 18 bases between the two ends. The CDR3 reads CASSRWTGEGETQYF. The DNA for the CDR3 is TGCGCCAGCAGCAGATGGACCGGAGAGGGGGAGACCCAGTACTTC.

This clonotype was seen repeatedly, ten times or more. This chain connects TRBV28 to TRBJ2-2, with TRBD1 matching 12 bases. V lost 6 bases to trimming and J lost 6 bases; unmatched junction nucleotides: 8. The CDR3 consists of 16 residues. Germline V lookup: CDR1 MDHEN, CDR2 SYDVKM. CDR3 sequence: CASRQPGQGAPGELFF. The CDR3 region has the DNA TGTGCCAGCAGACAACCGGGACAGGGGGCTCCCGGGGAGCTGTTTTTT.

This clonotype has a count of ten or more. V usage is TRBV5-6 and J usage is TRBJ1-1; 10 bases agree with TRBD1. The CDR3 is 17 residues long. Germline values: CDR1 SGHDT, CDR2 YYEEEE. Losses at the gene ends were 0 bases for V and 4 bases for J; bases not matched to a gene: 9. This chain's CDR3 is CASSLEGTGVFGTEAFF. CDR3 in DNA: TGTGCCAGCAGCTTGGAGGGGACAGGGGTGTTTGGCACTGAAGCTTTCTTT.

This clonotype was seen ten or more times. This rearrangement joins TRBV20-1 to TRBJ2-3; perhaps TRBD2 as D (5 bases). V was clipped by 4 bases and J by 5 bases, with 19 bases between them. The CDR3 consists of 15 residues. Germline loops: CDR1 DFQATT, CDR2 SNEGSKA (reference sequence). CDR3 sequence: CSAKRAASPLDTQYF. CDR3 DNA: TGCAGTGCTAAACGAGCGGCCTCGCCCTTAGATACGCAGTATTTT.

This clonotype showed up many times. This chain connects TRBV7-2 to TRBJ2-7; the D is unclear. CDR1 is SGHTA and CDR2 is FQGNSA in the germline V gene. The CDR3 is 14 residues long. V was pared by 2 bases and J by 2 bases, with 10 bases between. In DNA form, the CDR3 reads TGTGCCAGCAGCTTAAACGCCCACACCTACGAGCAGTACTTC. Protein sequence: CASSLNAHTYEQYF.

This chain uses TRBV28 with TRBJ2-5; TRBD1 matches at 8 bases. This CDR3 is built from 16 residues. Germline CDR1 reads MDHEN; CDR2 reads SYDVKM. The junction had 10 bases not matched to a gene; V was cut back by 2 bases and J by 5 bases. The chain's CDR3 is CASSLGASGGIETQYF. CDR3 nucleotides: TGTGCCAGCAGTTTAGGGGCGTCAGGGGGCATTGAGACCCAGTACTTC.

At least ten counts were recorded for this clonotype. CDR3 nucleotides: TGTGCCAGCAGCCTCGCTCCGGGGGCCAATCAGCCCCAGCATTTT. This encodes CASSLAPGANQPQHF. The V gene is TRBV7-2, the J gene TRBJ1-5, with D perhaps matching TRBD1 (6 bases). This CDR3 region has 15 residues. V dropped 5 bases and J dropped 3 bases, with 14 bases sitting between them. Per germline, CDR1 SGHTA and CDR2 FQGNSA. The whole variable domain, filled in from reference TRBV7-2 and TRBJ1-5, reads GAGVSQSPSNKVTEKGKDVELRCDPISGHTALYWYRQSLGQGLEFLIYFQGNSAPDKSGLPSDRFSAERTGGSVSTLTIQRTQQEDSAVYLCASSLAPGANQPQHFGDGTRLSIL.